What follows is one TCR beta chain and its context. The germline V and J ends were trimmed by 7 bases and 1 base, with 13 bases remaining between them. The CDR3 is 15 amino acids. Germline lookup yields CDR1 ENHRY and CDR2 SYGVKD. Profiling that covered TCR beta VDJ and CDR3 relied on genomic DNA as its template. Each CDR3 protein is one row after TCRdb ran MiXCR on the reads. This table holds some 45,000 distinct CDR3 sequences, 65% to 70% found once. These data belong to a study of CD8+CD57+ T cells in acquired aplastic anemia. This rearrangement joins TRBV10-3 to TRBJ2-2; D possibly corresponds to TRBD2 (5 bases). Sequenced material: sorted CD4+, CD8+, or CD8+CD57+ T cells (not recorded which) from PBMCs. This sequence was found in a human donor in good health, serving as a control. CDR3 nucleotides: TGTGCCATCAAGGCGGCGGGCCAGAACACCGGGGAGCTGTTTTTT. It is translated as CAIKAAGQNTGELFF.